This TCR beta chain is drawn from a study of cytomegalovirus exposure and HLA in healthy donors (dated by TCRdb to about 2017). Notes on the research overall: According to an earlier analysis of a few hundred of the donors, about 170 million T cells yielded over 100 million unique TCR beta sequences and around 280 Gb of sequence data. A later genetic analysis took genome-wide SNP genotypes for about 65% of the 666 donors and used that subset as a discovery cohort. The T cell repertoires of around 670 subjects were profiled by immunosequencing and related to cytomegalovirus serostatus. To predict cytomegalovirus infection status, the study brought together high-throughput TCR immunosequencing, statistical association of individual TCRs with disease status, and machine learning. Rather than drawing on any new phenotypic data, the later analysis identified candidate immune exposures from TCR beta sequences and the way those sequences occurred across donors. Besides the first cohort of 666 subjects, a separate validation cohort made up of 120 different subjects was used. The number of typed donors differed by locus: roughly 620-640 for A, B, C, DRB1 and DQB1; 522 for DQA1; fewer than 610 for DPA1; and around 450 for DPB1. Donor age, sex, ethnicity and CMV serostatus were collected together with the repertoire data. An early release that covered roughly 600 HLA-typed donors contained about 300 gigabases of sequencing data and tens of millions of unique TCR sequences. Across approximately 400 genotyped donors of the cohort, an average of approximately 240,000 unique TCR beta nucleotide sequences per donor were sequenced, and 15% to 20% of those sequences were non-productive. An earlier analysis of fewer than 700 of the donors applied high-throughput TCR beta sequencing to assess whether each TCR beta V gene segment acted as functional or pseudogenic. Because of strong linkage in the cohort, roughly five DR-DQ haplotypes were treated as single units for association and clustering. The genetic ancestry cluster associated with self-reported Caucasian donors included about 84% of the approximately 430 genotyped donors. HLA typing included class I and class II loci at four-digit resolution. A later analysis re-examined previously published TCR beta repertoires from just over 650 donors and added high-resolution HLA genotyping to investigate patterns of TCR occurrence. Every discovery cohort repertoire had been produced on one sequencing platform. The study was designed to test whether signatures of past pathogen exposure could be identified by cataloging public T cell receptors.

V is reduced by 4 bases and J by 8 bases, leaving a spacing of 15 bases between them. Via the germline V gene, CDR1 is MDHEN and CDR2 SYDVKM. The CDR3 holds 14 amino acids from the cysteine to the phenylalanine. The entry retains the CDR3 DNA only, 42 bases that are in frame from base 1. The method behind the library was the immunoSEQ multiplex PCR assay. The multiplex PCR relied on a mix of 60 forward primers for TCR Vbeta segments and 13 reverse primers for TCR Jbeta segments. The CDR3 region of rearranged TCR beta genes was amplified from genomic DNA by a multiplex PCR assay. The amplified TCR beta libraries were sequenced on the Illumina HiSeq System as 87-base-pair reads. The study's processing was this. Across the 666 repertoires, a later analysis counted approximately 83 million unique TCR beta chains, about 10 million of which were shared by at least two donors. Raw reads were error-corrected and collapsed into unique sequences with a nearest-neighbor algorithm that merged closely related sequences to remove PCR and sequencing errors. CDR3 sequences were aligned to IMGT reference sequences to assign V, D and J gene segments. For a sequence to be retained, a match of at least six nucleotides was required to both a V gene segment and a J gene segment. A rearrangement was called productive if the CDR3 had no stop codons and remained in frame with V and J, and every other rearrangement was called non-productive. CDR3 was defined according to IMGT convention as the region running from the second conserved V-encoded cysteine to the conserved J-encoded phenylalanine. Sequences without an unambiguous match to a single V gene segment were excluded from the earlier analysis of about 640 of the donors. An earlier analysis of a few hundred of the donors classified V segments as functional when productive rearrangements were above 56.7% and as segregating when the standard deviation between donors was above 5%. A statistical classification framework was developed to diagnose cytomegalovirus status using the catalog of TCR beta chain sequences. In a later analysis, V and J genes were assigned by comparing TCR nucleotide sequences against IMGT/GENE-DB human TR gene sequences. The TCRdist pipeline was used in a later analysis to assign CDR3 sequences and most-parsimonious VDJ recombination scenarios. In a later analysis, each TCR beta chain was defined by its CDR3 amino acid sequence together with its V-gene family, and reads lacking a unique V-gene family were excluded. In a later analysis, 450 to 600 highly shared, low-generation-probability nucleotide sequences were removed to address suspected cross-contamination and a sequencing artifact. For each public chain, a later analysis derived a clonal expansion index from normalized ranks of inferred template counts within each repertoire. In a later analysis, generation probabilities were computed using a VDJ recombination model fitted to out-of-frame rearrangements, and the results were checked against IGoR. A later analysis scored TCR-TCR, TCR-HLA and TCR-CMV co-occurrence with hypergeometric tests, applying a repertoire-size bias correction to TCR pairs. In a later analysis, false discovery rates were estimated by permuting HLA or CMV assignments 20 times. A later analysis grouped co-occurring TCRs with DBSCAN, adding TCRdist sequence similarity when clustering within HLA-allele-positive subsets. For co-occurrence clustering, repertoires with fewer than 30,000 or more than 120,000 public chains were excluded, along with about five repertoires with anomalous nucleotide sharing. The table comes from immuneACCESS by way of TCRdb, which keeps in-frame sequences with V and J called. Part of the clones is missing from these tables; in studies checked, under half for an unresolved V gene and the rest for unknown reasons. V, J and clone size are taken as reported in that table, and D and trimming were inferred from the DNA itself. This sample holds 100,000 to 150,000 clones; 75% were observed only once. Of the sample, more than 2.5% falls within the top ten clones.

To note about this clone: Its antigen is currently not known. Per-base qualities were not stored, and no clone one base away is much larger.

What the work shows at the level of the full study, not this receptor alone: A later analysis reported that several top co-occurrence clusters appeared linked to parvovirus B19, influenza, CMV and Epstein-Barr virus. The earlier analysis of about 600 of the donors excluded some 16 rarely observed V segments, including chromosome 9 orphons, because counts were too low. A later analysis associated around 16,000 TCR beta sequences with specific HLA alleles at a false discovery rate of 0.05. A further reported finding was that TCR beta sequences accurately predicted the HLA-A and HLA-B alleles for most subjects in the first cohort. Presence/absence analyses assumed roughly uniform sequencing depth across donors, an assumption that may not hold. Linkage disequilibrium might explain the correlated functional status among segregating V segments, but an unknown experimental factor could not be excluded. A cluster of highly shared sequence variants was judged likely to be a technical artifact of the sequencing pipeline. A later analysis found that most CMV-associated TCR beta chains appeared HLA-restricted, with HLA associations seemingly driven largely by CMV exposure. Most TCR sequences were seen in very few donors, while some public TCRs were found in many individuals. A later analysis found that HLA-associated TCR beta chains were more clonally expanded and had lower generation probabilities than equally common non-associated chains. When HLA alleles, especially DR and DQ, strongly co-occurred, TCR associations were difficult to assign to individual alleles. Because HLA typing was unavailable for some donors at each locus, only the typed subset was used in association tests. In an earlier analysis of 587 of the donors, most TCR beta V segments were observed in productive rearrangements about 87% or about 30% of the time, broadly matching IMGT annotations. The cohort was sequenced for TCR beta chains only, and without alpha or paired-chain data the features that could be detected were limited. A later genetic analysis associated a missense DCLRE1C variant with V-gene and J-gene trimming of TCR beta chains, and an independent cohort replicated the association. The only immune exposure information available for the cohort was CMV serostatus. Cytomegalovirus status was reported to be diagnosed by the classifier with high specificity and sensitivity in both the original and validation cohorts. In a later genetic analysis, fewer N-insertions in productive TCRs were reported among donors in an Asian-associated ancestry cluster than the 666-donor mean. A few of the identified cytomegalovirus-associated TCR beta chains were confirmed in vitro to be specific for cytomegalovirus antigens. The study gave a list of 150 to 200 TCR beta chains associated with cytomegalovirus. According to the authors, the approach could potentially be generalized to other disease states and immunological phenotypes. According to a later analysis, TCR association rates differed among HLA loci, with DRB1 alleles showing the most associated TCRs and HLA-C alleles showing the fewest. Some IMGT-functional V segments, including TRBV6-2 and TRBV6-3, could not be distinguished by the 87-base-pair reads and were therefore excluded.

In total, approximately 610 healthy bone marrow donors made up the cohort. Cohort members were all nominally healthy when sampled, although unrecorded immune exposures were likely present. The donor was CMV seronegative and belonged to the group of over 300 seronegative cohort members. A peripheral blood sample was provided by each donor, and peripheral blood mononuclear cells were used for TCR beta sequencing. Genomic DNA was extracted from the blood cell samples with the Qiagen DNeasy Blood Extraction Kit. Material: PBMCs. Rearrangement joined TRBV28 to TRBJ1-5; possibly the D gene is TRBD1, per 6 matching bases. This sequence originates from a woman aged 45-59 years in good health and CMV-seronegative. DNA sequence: TGTGCCAGCAGTTCCGCGGACAGAAATGAGCCCCAGCATTTT. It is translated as CASSSADRNEPQHF.